One and the same sample provided the 27 T cell receptor beta chains below, sequenced in a study of technical replicates of blood from several donors. The data were produced by immunoSEQ multiplex PCR, yet TCRdb's version contains in-frame clones alone and is incomplete. The repertoire includes tens of thousands of clones, approximately 86% of them detected once, and 5% to 5.5% sits in the top ten. Input material: PBMCs. The receptors were sampled from a human donor in good health. Some clones in this sample may be carry-over from other donors' samples.

The genes are TRBV29-1 and TRBJ1-4, with D tentatively TRBD1 (5 bases). V lost 1 base and J lost 0, with 9 bases in between. Germline CDR1 SQVTM, CDR2 ANQGSEA. The CDR3 has 15 amino acids. The CDR3 loop reads CSVEGGLSTNEKLFF. The CDR3 nucleotides read TGCAGCGTTGAAGGGGGCCTATCAACTAATGAAAAACTGTTTTTT.

This chain joins TRBV4-2 and TRBJ2-5, with 9 bases aligning to TRBD2. The V gene end was trimmed by 3 bases and the J gene end by 2 bases; junction bases not matched to a gene: 4. The germline V gene has CDR1 LGHNA and CDR2 YNFKEQ. The CDR3 has 15 amino acids. The CDR3 bases are TGTGCCAGCAGCCAGTGGACTAGCGCTCAAGAGACCCAGTACTTC. It yields the protein CASSQWTSAQETQYF.

The genes are TRBV19 and TRBJ2-5; TRBD1 matches 9 bases. V gave up 7 bases and J gave up 5 bases; unmatched junction bases: 8. The CDR3 loop spans 14 amino acids. From germline, CDR1 is LNHDA and CDR2 SQIVND (reference sequence). CDR3 sequence (DNA): TGTGCCAGTATCGGGACAGGGCCTGGCGAGACCCAGTACTTC. Translation: CASIGTGPGETQYF.

CDR3 in amino acids: CASSLVMTTNTEAFF. The CDR3 DNA is TGTGCCAGCAGCTTAGTCATGACAACGAACACTGAAGCTTTCTTT. This chain uses TRBV7-2 with TRBJ1-1; no firm D call. Germline lookup yields CDR1 SGHTA and CDR2 FQGNSA. This CDR3 region has 15 residues. The V end was cut by 1 base, the J end by 1 base, with 10 bases between.

V and J are TRBV10-3 and TRBJ2-3; D is possibly TRBD1 (6 bases). Trimming removed 5 bases at V and 4 bases at J, with 16 bases between. The CDR3 is 15 residues long. CDR1 is ENHRY, CDR2 SYGVKD, per germline. The CDR3 region is CAISPNRDWADTQYF. The CDR3 nucleotides are TGTGCCATCAGTCCCAACAGGGATTGGGCAGATACGCAGTATTTT.

This clone was seen only a few times. This rearrangement joins TRBV5-6 to TRBJ2-7; 8 bases line up with TRBD2. CDR3 length equals 14 residues. Unmatched junction bases numbered 7, after V lost 2 bases and J lost 6 bases. Germline CDR1 is SGHDT and CDR2 is YYEEEE. The chain's CDR3 is CASSFTGRAAEQYF. The DNA of the CDR3 is TGTGCCAGCAGCTTCACCGGGAGGGCCGCCGAGCAGTACTTC.

This clone was detected a few times. CDR3 in amino acids: CASSQDWLTAGSGTEAFF. CDR3 sequence (DNA): TGTGCCAGCAGCCAAGATTGGTTGACAGCGGGGTCGGGCACTGAAGCTTTCTTT. The chain carries TRBV4-2 and TRBJ1-1, with D possibly being TRBD1 (5 bases). Trimming took off 0 bases at V and 4 bases at J, with 21 bases between the two ends. The CDR3 is 18 residues long. Germline CDR1 LGHNA, CDR2 YNFKEQ.

The CDR3 DNA sequence: TGCAGCGTTGAATCTACTTTCTATGGCTACACCTTC. It translates to CSVESTFYGYTF. The chain couples TRBV29-1 to TRBJ1-2; no reliable D call. The CDR3 contains 12 residues. The V end was cut by 2 bases, the J end by 4 bases, with 8 bases between. Germline CDR1 reads SQVTM; CDR2 reads ANQGSEA.

The chain is built from TRBV7-9 and TRBJ1-2, with D perhaps matching TRBD1 (5 bases). The CDR3 runs 13 residues. Germline V CDR1 and CDR2: SEHNR, FQNEAQ (reference sequence). The V gene lost 3 bases and the J gene lost 4 bases, with 9 bases spanning the gap. CDR3 DNA sequence: TGTGCCAGCAGCTTCAGGGCAGGCTATGGCTACACCTTC. This translates into CASSFRAGYGYTF.

This clone was recorded once. This chain connects TRBV4-1 to TRBJ2-5; unclear D gene. The CDR3 is made up of 16 amino acids. V was pared by 1 base and J by 5 bases, with 17 bases between. Germline V gene lookup returns CDR1 MGHRA and CDR2 YSYEKL. The CDR3 coding sequence is TGCGCCAGCAGCCAAGTCAATCTGGGCTTGGCGGAGACCCAGTACTTC. Its translation: CASSQVNLGLAETQYF.

This clone showed up just once. The chain joins TRBV10-2 to TRBJ2-5, with D hard to call. The CDR3 is 14 residues long. V gave up 5 bases and J gave up 4 bases, with 14 bases separating them. CDR1 WSHSY and CDR2 SAAADI come from the germline V gene. The CDR3 sequence: CASSLVLSRETQYF. In DNA form, the CDR3 reads TGCGCCAGCAGTTTGGTTCTCAGTCGAGAGACCCAGTACTTC.

The rearrangement joins TRBV4-3 to TRBJ2-7, with unresolved D. In germline, CDR1 is LGHNA, CDR2 YSLEER. CDR3 length: 16 amino acids. Trimming shortened V by 0 bases and J by 3 bases, and 15 bases separated the two germline ends. The CDR3 DNA reads TGCGCCAGCAGCCAAGATCGCGTTGGCGGAAACTACGAGCAGTACTTC. This codes for CASSQDRVGGNYEQYF.

This chain connects TRBV5-5 to TRBJ2-7; possible D gene TRBD2, 5 bases. Per germline, CDR1 SGHKS and CDR2 YYEKEE (reference sequence). The CDR3 runs 14 residues. Deletions cut 0 bases from V and 4 bases from J, with 11 bases between. The CDR3 DNA sequence: TGTGCCAGCAGCTTGGAACTGCGGACTTACGAGCAGTACTTC. It codes for CASSLELRTYEQYF.

This clone was seen more than once but under ten times. The chain has TRBV27 and TRBJ1-6; D perhaps matches TRBD1 (6 bases). This CDR3 has 16 residues. V lost 7 bases, J lost 0 bases, and 13 bases lay in between. Germline values: CDR1 MNHEY, CDR2 SMNVEV (reference sequence). Here the CDR3 reads CASTSGGSSYNSPLHF. CDR3 bases: TGTGCCAGCACCTCGGGGGGCAGCTCCTATAATTCACCCCTCCACTTT.

The CDR3 coding sequence is TGCGCCAGCAGCCGGGCGGGGTTGGACACTGAAGCTTTCTTT. The encoded protein is CASSRAGLDTEAFF. This rearrangement joins TRBV5-1 to TRBJ1-1; D unclear. Germline V CDR1 and CDR2: SGHRS, YFSETQ. The V end was cut by 4 bases, the J end by 3 bases, with 13 bases between. The CDR3 is 14 residues long.

The chain employs TRBV30 and TRBJ2-7; D might be TRBD1 (6 bases). Germline-derived CDR1 and CDR2 are GTSNPN and SVGIG (reference sequence). Trimming removed 5 bases at V and 2 bases at J, with 10 bases between. This CDR3 comprises 12 residues. This CDR3 is CAWGGPAYEQYF. The CDR3 coding sequence is TGTGCCTGGGGGGGCCCGGCCTACGAGCAGTACTTC.

This clone was seen once. The chain combines TRBV27 with TRBJ2-1, with D hard to call. This CDR3 has 13 residues. V lost 1 base and J lost 8, with 9 bases in between. Germline V lookup: CDR1 MNHEY, CDR2 SMNVEV (reference sequence). The CDR3 bases are TGTGCCAGCAGTTTATTATTTGGAGATGAGCAGTTCTTC. Translation gives CASSLLFGDEQFF.

This chain uses TRBV4-1 with TRBJ1-5, with TRBD1 matching 7 bases. Trimming at V came to 4 bases and at J to 0 bases, leaving 12 bases not matched to a gene. The length of the CDR3 is 18 residues. Germline assignment: CDR1 MGHRA and CDR2 YSYEKL. CDR3 protein: CASSPRQGAMGSNQPQHF. CDR3 nucleotides: TGCGCCAGCAGCCCCCGACAGGGCGCTATGGGTAGCAATCAGCCCCAGCATTTT.

The V and J genes are TRBV5-7 and TRBJ2-5; 12 positions match TRBD2. TRBV5-7 is given ORF status, its function remaining uncertain. V shed 4 bases, J shed 5 bases, and the junction held 9 bases outside the gene matches. The CDR3 has 16 amino acids. As DNA, the CDR3 is TGTGCCAGCAGCGACCTACTAGCGGGAGGCAGTGAGACCCAGTACTTC. Amino acids: CASSDLLAGGSETQYF.

The V gene is TRBV6-1, the J gene TRBJ1-6; weak D call: TRBD1 (5 bases). The CDR3 is 16 amino acids. Trimming took off 3 bases at V and 8 bases at J, with 17 bases between the two ends. Germline CDR1 MNHNS, CDR2 SASEGT. CDR3: CASSDGRGTRYSPLHF. The DNA for the CDR3 is TGTGCCAGCAGTGACGGGCGGGGGACCCGATATTCACCCCTCCACTTT.

V gene TRBV27 combines with J gene TRBJ2-1, with 8 bases matching TRBD2. Germline loops: CDR1 MNHEY, CDR2 SMNVEV (reference sequence). The CDR3 sequence is 15 residues long. The ends lost 3 bases at V and 4 bases at J; junction bases unmatched: 5. CDR3 nucleotides: TGTGCCAGCAGTTTCGTAGCGGGACCTTACAATGAGCAGTTCTTC. Residues: CASSFVAGPYNEQFF.

The chain joins TRBV5-1 to TRBJ2-3, with TRBD2 as a possible D gene (6 bases). V was clipped by 0 bases and J by 6 bases, with 11 bases between them. This CDR3 spans 14 amino acids. CDR1 and CDR2 from the germline V gene are SGHRS and YFSETQ. DNA of the CDR3: TGCGCCAGCAGCTTGGGGGGGGACGGGGATACGCAGTATTTT. Translation: CASSLGGDGDTQYF.

The rearrangement links TRBV5-8 to TRBJ2-3; a possible D gene is TRBD1 (5 bases). The CDR3 runs 16 residues. V dropped 1 base and J dropped 0 bases, with 12 bases sitting between them. The germline CDR1 and CDR2 sequences are SGHTS and YDEGEE. The CDR3 sequence: CASSLSFGASTDTQYF. The CDR3 region has the DNA TGTGCCAGCAGCTTGTCATTTGGGGCCAGCACAGATACGCAGTATTTT.

The chain joins TRBV9 to TRBJ1-6; D not certain. There are 15 residues in the CDR3. The germline V and J ends were trimmed by 0 bases and 6 bases, with 10 bases remaining between them. CDR1 and CDR2 from the germline V gene are SGDLS and YYNGEE. For the CDR3, the DNA is TGTGCCAGCAGCGTAGACCAGGCACCTAATTCACCCCTCCACTTT. Translation: CASSVDQAPNSPLHF.

This chain joins TRBV5-1 and TRBJ2-7; TRBD2 matches at 8 bases. J lost 4 bases, V lost 4 bases, and 10 bases had no gene match. The CDR3 runs to 15 residues. Germline V CDR1 and CDR2: SGHRS, YFSETQ. The CDR3 protein is CASSRAGESRYEQYF. As DNA, the CDR3 is TGCGCCAGCAGCCGAGCGGGGGAAAGTAGGTACGAGCAGTACTTC.

The table lists this clone with a count of one. The J gene is TRBJ2-5, the V gene TRBV9; 7 bases match TRBD1. Germline CDR1 and CDR2: SGDLS and YYNGEE. V lost 3 bases and J lost 2; bases outside the gene matches: 7. This CDR3 region has 15 residues. The CDR3 is CASSDSGGDQETQYF. CDR3 bases: TGTGCCAGCAGCGACTCAGGGGGAGATCAAGAGACCCAGTACTTC.

The rearrangement uses TRBV5-4 and TRBJ2-1; TRBD2 aligns across 10 bases. Looked up from germline, CDR1 is SGHNT and CDR2 is YYREEE (reference sequence). The length of the CDR3 is 15 residues. Trimming removed 1 base from V and 7 bases from J; junction bases left unmatched: 5. CDR3 nucleotides: TGTGCCAGCAGCTTGCTCAGCGGGAGGGGGAATGAGCAGTTCTTC. Its protein product is CASSLLSGRGNEQFF. The whole variable domain, filled in from reference TRBV5-4 and TRBJ2-1, reads ETGVTQSPTHLIKTRGQQVTLRCSSQSGHNTVSWYQQALGQGPQFIFQYYREEENGRGNFPPRFSGLQFPNYSSELNVNALELDDSALYLCASSLLSGRGNEQFFGPGTRLTVL.